This T cell receptor beta chain originates from a study of radiation and T cells in renal cell carcinoma (dated by TCRdb to the early 2020s). About the study as a whole: Samples were obtained from a clinical trial, in which 15 Gy stereotactic body radiation therapy was delivered to primary renal cell carcinomas and nephrectomy was performed 4 weeks later. TCR beta sequencing covered roughly 53 samples in total, comprising approximately 25 tumors and roughly 27 peripheral blood samples. Across all 53 samples, approximately 4,000,000 unique CDR3 nucleotide sequences, encoding about 2,700,000 unique CDR3 amino acid sequences, were identified.

Beyond this particular receptor, the publication reports: Tracking of blood repertoire dynamics stopped at around 4 weeks after treatment, with no follow-up past that point. Top tumor clonotypes rose in blood from baseline to 2 weeks post-radiation, then contracted by 4 weeks, suggesting transient expansion of tumor-resident clones. With a single-armed trial design, the study had no way to address how radiation dose or scheduling affects the TCR repertoire. No pretreatment tumor biopsies were available, so the baseline intratumoral presence of clonotypes could not be determined.

This clone was recorded a few times. Its specific antigen is unknown. No qualities accompany the bases; no much larger clone lies one base away. The immunoSEQ kit was used, according to the manufacturer's recommendations, to generate TCR beta libraries from genomic DNA. For library preparation, a first multiplex PCR was performed with proprietary primers, followed by a second PCR in which unique barcodes were added, and bead cleanups were performed after each round. A kit-provided positive control reaction and a negative control reaction were included in every sample batch. The final libraries underwent checking on an Agilent 4200 TapeStation D1000 ScreenTape, volumetric pooling, and quantification by qPCR. Sequencing ran on an Illumina NextSeq500 with a MidOutput 150-cycle cartridge, using 156 Read1 and 15 Index1 cycles with kit custom primers. The pooled library was loaded at approximately 0.96 pM, and around 20% PhiX control was spiked in. Regarding the original processing steps: Vendor-processed data were analyzed in R, with a clonotype defined as all T cells sharing the same CDR3 nucleotide sequence. In the clone abundance analyses, frequencies were normalized to the 10,000 most abundant clones in each sample. Public T cell clones, which averaged fewer than five per sample, were excluded before analysis. An abundance difference of at least 32-fold between compartments was the criterion for calling clonotypes tumor-enriched or baseline blood-enriched. A beta-binomial differential abundance model was used to identify clonotypes that expanded or contracted between blood time points. The Baroni-Urbani and Buser coefficient was used to measure tumor-blood repertoire similarity, and groups were compared with two-tailed Wilcoxon tests in R. Imported from immuneACCESS, the table was reduced by TCRdb to in-frame sequences with V and J called. These copies leave out some clones; in studies compared against another copy, an unresolved V gene accounts for under half, and the cause of the remainder is not known. That table is the source of V, J and clone size, and D and trimming were worked out from the DNA. The sample profile shows approximately 100,000 clones; less than 90% of them were found once. The ten largest clones represent approximately 7.9% of the sample.

Relative to germline, V is 0 bases shorter and J is 10 bases shorter, with 9 bases between their ends. Spanning cysteine to phenylalanine, the CDR3 consists of 12 amino acids. The DNA shown is the 36-base CDR3, in frame from base 1. The germline V gene (reference sequence) provides CDR1 WNHNN and CDR2 SYGVQD. The time point label of this sample denotes: baseline pretreatment blood. According to the study, the label for this sample's treatment or condition signals: 15 Gy SBRT to primary tumor, nephrectomy 4 weeks later. To track tumor-enriched clonotypes, serial peripheral blood was sampled from radiation-treated patients at baseline and at 2 weeks and 4 weeks after SBRT. All patients had renal cell carcinoma with clear cell pathology. The QIAamp DNA Blood Mini Kit (Qiagen) was used to prepare genomic DNA for TCR sequencing. The analyses included only samples that passed all quality control checks.

The V and J genes are TRBV10-1 and TRBJ1-1; the D gene is possibly TRBD1, with 6 bases matching. The sequence was obtained from a man over 45 with renal cell carcinoma. The material sequenced was blood, taken from a patient whose treatment included radiotherapy and nephrectomy. The DNA sequence is TGCGCCAGCAGTGAGTCTGAGACAGGAGCTTTCTTT. The resulting protein is CASSESETGAFF.